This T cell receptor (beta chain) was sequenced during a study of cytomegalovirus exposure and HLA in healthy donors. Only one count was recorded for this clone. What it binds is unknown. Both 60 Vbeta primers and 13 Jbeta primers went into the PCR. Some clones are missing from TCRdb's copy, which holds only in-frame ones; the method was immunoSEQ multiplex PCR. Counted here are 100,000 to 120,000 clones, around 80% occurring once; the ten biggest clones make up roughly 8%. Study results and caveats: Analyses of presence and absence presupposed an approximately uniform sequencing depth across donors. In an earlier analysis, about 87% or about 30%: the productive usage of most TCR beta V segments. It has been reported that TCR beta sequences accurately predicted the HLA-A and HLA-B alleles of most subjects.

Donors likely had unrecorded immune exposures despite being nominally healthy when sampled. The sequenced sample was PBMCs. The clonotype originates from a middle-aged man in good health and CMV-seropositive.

The CDR3 sequence: CATSSGGNYGYTF. The CDR3 nucleotides read TGTGCCACCAGCAGCGGGGGTAACTATGGCTACACCTTC. The V and J genes are TRBV15 and TRBJ1-2; maybe TRBD1 (5 bases). This CDR3 spans 13 amino acids. Trimming left V 3 bases short and J 1 base short, with 6 bases between. Germline CDR1 LNHNV, CDR2 YYDKDF (reference sequence). The entire variable domain, with the rest obtained from reference TRBV15 and TRBJ1-2, is as follows: DAMVIQNPRYQVTQFGKPVTLSCSQTLNHNVMYWYQQKSSQAPKLLFHYYDKDFNNEADTPDNFQSRRPNTSFCFLDIRSPGLGDTAMYLCATSSGGNYGYTFGSGTRLTVV.